Presented here are 28 T cell receptor beta chains from one specimen sequenced in a study of cytomegalovirus exposure and HLA in healthy donors. The PCR contained 60 Vbeta and 13 Jbeta primers. The method was immunoSEQ multiplex PCR; TCRdb's version includes in-frame clones alone and lacks a portion of them. The sample has around 300,000 clones; 70% to 90% are singletons. Sequenced: PBMCs. Receptors originate from a woman aged 18-30 years in good health and CMV-seronegative.

There are a few counts of this clone. The sample carries other DNA sequences with the same CDR3. This chain's CDR3 is CASSVEEGYGYTF. CDR3 DNA: TGTGCCAGCAGCGTAGAGGAGGGCTATGGCTACACCTTC. The chain is built from TRBV9 and TRBJ1-2; D ambiguous. Germline assignment: CDR1 SGDLS and CDR2 YYNGEE. Deletions cut 0 bases from V and 4 bases from J, with 7 bases between. The CDR3 spans 13 residues.

The chain carries TRBV29-1 and TRBJ2-7; D is possibly TRBD1 (5 bases). This CDR3 spans 13 amino acids. Between the trimmed V and J ends, which lost 4 bases and 6 bases, there was a span of 16 bases. CDR1 is SQVTM, CDR2 ANQGSEA, per germline. CDR3 in amino acids: CSVAGAGQREQYF. The CDR3, as DNA: TGCAGCGTTGCCGGCGCAGGGCAGCGCGAGCAGTACTTC.

The chain uses TRBV9 and TRBJ2-2, with 9 bases that match TRBD2. The CDR3 is made up of 18 amino acids. Germline assignment: CDR1 SGDLS and CDR2 YYNGEE. Trimming at V came to 3 bases and at J to 0 bases, leaving 9 bases not matched to a gene. DNA of the CDR3: TGTGCCAGCAGCGGACTCGCGGGGGGGTCACCGAACACCGGGGAGCTGTTTTTT. Translated: CASSGLAGGSPNTGELFF.

V gene TRBV5-1 combines with J gene TRBJ2-7; D is undetermined. The CDR3 extends over 14 amino acids. Germline lookup yields CDR1 SGHRS and CDR2 YFSETQ. The V gene lost 0 bases and the J gene lost 2 bases, with 9 bases spanning the gap. CDR3 loop: CASSLGQVAYEQYF. The CDR3 nucleotides read TGCGCCAGCAGCTTGGGCCAGGTCGCCTACGAGCAGTACTTC.

The V gene is TRBV18, the J gene TRBJ1-2; 8 bases are a match to TRBD1. V dropped 5 bases and J dropped 3; count of bases not matched to a gene: 8. Germline CDR1 is KGHSH and CDR2 is LQKENI. This CDR3 contains 15 residues. The CDR3 spells CASSSEGQAHYGYTF. CDR3 DNA sequence: TGTGCCAGCTCATCGGAGGGACAGGCTCACTATGGCTACACCTTC.

This chain joins TRBV5-1 and TRBJ1-6, with 7 bases matching TRBD1. The CDR3 loop spans 15 amino acids. Looked up from germline, CDR1 is SGHRS and CDR2 is YFSETQ. V lost 4 bases to trimming and J lost 5 bases; unmatched junction nucleotides: 6. CDR3 DNA sequence: TGCGCCAGCAGCGTCCAACAGGGGAATAATTCACCCCTCCACTTT. The encoded protein is CASSVQQGNNSPLHF.

The J gene is TRBJ1-2, the V gene TRBV29-1; 10 bases are a match to TRBD1. The germline gives CDR1 SQVTM, CDR2 ANQGSEA. This CDR3 is built from 14 residues. V lost 1 base to trimming and J lost 7 bases; unmatched junction nucleotides: 6. CDR3 bases: TGCAGCGTTGAAGGACAGGGGGCGCGGGGTGGCTACACCTTC. It encodes CSVEGQGARGGYTF.

The chain joins TRBV6-1 to TRBJ2-7; the match to TRBD1 covers 10 bases. V lost 5 bases to trimming and J lost 0 bases; unmatched junction nucleotides: 4. The CDR3 runs 15 residues. Germline loops: CDR1 MNHNS, CDR2 SASEGT. The CDR3 spells CASSRQGASSYEQYF. CDR3 sequence (DNA): TGTGCCAGCAGTCGACAGGGGGCGAGCTCCTACGAGCAGTACTTC.

This chain links TRBV9 with TRBJ2-1; TRBD1 is a possible D gene (5 bases). Germline CDR1 is SGDLS and CDR2 is YYNGEE. V gave up 4 bases and J gave up 0 bases, with 11 bases separating them. CDR3 size: 15 residues. CDR3 amino acids: CASSPWGGSYNEQFF. The CDR3 region has the DNA TGTGCCAGCAGCCCGTGGGGCGGCTCCTACAATGAGCAGTTCTTC.

The V gene is TRBV14, the J gene TRBJ2-7; 9 positions match TRBD2. V lost 3 bases, J lost 4 bases, and 7 bases stayed unmatched. Germline CDR1 reads SGHDN; CDR2 reads FVKESK. The CDR3 spans 15 residues. The CDR3 is CASSHSSGAGYEQYF. The CDR3 DNA reads as TGTGCCAGCAGCCACTCTAGCGGGGCGGGATACGAGCAGTACTTC.

The genes are TRBV30 and TRBJ2-1; D unresolved. This CDR3 contains 13 residues. The V gene lost 1 base and the J gene lost 7 bases, with 11 bases spanning the gap. Per the germline V gene, CDR1 is GTSNPN and CDR2 is SVGIG (reference sequence). CDR3 in amino acids: CAWSGQLMNEQFF. The CDR3 nucleotides read TGTGCCTGGAGTGGTCAGTTGATGAATGAGCAGTTCTTC.

The chain links TRBV2 to TRBJ2-7; perhaps TRBD1 as D (5 bases). The germline V gene has CDR1 SNHLY and CDR2 FYNNEI. The CDR3 has 12 residues. The V and J ends lost 7 bases and 5 bases respectively, with 12 bases between them. The CDR3 loop is CASMGRVNEQYF. The CDR3 coding sequence is TGTGCCAGCATGGGCAGGGTCAACGAGCAGTACTTC. The full variable domain, rest sourced from reference TRBV2 and TRBJ2-7, is EPEVTQTPSHQVTQMGQEVILRCVPISNHLYFYWYRQILGQKVEFLVSFYNNEISEKSEIFDDQFSVERPDGSNFTLKIRSTKLEDSAMYFCASMGRVNEQYFGPGTRLTVT.

The chain carries TRBV11-2 and TRBJ1-2; the match to TRBD1 covers 8 bases. Unmatched junction bases numbered 4, after V lost 6 bases and J lost 4 bases. Per the germline V gene, CDR1 is SGHAT and CDR2 is FQNNGV. The CDR3 loop spans 13 amino acids. The CDR3 DNA sequence: TGTGCCAGCAGTAAGGACAGGGCCTATGGCTACACCTTC. Protein product: CASSKDRAYGYTF.

CDR3 nucleotides: TGTGCCAGCAGTTTTTCGGGGGAGGGGACCCACGACGAGCAGTACTTC. This codes for CASSFSGEGTHDEQYF. The rearrangement uses TRBV27 and TRBJ2-7; 7 bases line up with TRBD2. In germline, CDR1 is MNHEY, CDR2 SMNVEV (reference sequence). V lost 3 bases and J lost 5; bases outside the gene matches: 13. This CDR3 comprises 16 residues.

J is TRBJ2-5 and V is TRBV11-2; D gene unclear. CDR3 size: 11 residues. The germline V and J ends were trimmed by 0 bases and 11 bases, with 7 bases remaining between them. Germline V gene lookup returns CDR1 SGHAT and CDR2 FQNNGV. For the CDR3, the DNA is TGTGCCAGCAGCTTAGACCTCGGTCAGTACTTC. Translated: CASSLDLGQYF. The full variable domain, in which reference TRBV11-2 and TRBJ2-5 provide the parts outside the CDR3, is EAGVAQSPRYKIIEKRQSVAFWCNPISGHATLYWYQQILGQGPKLLIQFQNNGVVDDSQLPKDRFSAERLKGVDSTLKIQPAKLEDSAVYLCASSLDLGQYFGPGTRLLVL.

This chain's CDR3 is CASSVATVANYGYTF. The CDR3 DNA is TGTGCCAGCAGCGTAGCTACTGTAGCTAACTATGGCTACACCTTC. The chain has TRBV9 and TRBJ1-2; unclear D gene. Germline V gene data show CDR1 as SGDLS and CDR2 as YYNGEE. The CDR3 spans 15 residues. V was cut by 0 bases and J by 0 bases, with 9 bases left in between.

The chain recombines TRBV5-4 with TRBJ2-7; TRBD1 agrees at 7 bases. J was trimmed by 3 bases and V by 2 bases; bases with no gene match: 2. The CDR3 extends over 13 amino acids. The germline V gene has CDR1 SGHNT and CDR2 YYREEE (reference sequence). In DNA, the CDR3 is TGTGCCAGCAGCTTTTACAGGGGCTACGAGCAGTACTTC. Residues: CASSFYRGYEQYF.

The gene calls are TRBV6-6 and TRBJ1-3, with 7 bases identical to TRBD1. V lost 6 bases, J lost 0 bases, and 2 bases stayed unmatched. Germline-derived CDR1 and CDR2 are MNHNY and SVGAGI (reference sequence). This CDR3 is built from 14 residues. Written as DNA, the CDR3 is TGTGCCAGCAGAACAGGGGACTCTGGAAACACCATATATTTT. Amino acid sequence: CASRTGDSGNTIYF.

This CDR3 reads CASTRDSGGTDTQYF. The CDR3 region has the DNA TGTGCCAGCACCAGGGACTCCGGGGGCACAGATACGCAGTATTTT. The chain combines TRBV2 with TRBJ2-3; a weak D match, TRBD2 (6 bases). CDR3 length: 15 residues. Trimming took 7 bases from V and 1 from J, leaving 15 bases between them. The germline V gene encodes CDR1 SNHLY and CDR2 FYNNEI.

The chain couples TRBV5-1 to TRBJ2-5, with 7 bases lining up with TRBD2. V lost 5 bases to trimming and J lost 5 bases; unmatched junction nucleotides: 0. The CDR3 has 11 residues. Germline V gives CDR1 SGHRS, CDR2 YFSETQ. For the CDR3, the DNA is TGCGCCAGCAGGGGGGGGGAGACCCAGTACTTC. Its protein product is CASRGGETQYF.

V usage is TRBV7-9 and J usage is TRBJ1-4; D gene ambiguous. This CDR3 comprises 14 residues. Trimming took off 5 bases at V and 5 bases at J, with 12 bases between the two ends. The germline CDR1 and CDR2 sequences are SEHNR and FQNEAQ (reference sequence). Here the CDR3 DNA reads TGTGCCAGCAGCGTAGGGAGTCTGAATGAAAAACTGTTTTTT. Amino acids: CASSVGSLNEKLFF.

The chain uses TRBV10-3 and TRBJ1-2, with TRBD1 matching over 9 bases. The CDR3 has 16 amino acids. Trimming cost V 7 bases and J 5 bases; bases outside gene matches: 14. Germline assignment: CDR1 ENHRY and CDR2 SYGVKD. The CDR3 loop reads CAITRVPGQGRYGYTF. The CDR3 DNA sequence: TGTGCCATCACCAGAGTCCCGGGACAGGGAAGGTATGGCTACACCTTC.

This clone showed up just once. This rearrangement joins TRBV9 to TRBJ1-2; D uncertain. The length of the CDR3 is 14 residues. Germline CDR1 SGDLS, CDR2 YYNGEE. Trimming removed 3 bases from V and 5 bases from J, with 14 bases in between. CDR3 in DNA: TGTGCCAGCAGCGAGAGAGAGACACATTATGGCTACACCTTC. Its translation is CASSERETHYGYTF.

The chain links TRBV5-4 to TRBJ1-1, with TRBD1 identical over 9 bases. The CDR3 length is 15 residues. Germline lookup yields CDR1 SGHNT and CDR2 YYREEE (reference sequence). The junction had 6 bases not matched to a gene; V was cut back by 0 bases and J by 6 bases. The CDR3 here is CASSLEQGAVAEAFF. DNA for the CDR3: TGTGCCAGCAGCTTGGAACAGGGGGCTGTCGCTGAAGCTTTCTTT. The entire variable domain, with the rest obtained from reference TRBV5-4 and TRBJ1-1, is as follows: ETGVTQSPTHLIKTRGQQVTLRCSSQSGHNTVSWYQQALGQGPQFIFQYYREEENGRGNFPPRFSGLQFPNYSSELNVNALELDDSALYLCASSLEQGAVAEAFFGQGTRLTVV.

This chain connects TRBV2 to TRBJ1-2; D ambiguous. V was clipped by 2 bases and J by 4 bases, with 14 bases between them. Germline V gene lookup returns CDR1 SNHLY and CDR2 FYNNEI. This CDR3 is 15 amino acids long. CDR3 protein: CASSEPRSLPYGYTF. In DNA form, the CDR3 reads TGTGCCAGCAGTGAACCCCGGTCGCTTCCCTATGGCTACACCTTC.

The chain combines TRBV6-5 with TRBJ1-1; 7 nucleotides match TRBD1. CDR1 is MNHEY, CDR2 SVGAGI, per germline. V dropped 2 bases and J dropped 2; count of bases not matched to a gene: 2. CDR3 length: 14 residues. This CDR3 reads CASSYGQVNTEAFF. The CDR3 DNA sequence: TGTGCCAGCAGTTACGGACAGGTCAACACTGAAGCTTTCTTT.

V is TRBV7-2 and J is TRBJ2-7; possible D gene TRBD2, 6 bases. This CDR3 is built from 15 residues. Trimming shortened V by 1 base and J by 2 bases, and 12 bases separated the two germline ends. Germline CDR1 and CDR2: SGHTA and FQGNSA. DNA for the CDR3: TGTGCCAGCAGCTTAGAGGCACTAGCTACCTACGAGCAGTACTTC. It encodes CASSLEALATYEQYF.

The chain links TRBV10-3 to TRBJ2-2; TRBD2 matches at 14 bases. V gave up 6 bases and J gave up 1 base; unmatched junction bases: 1. The CDR3 totals 16 residues. The germline CDR1 and CDR2 sequences are ENHRY and SYGVKD. In nucleotides, the CDR3 is TGTGCCATCAGAGGACTAGCGGGGGGGAACACCGGGGAGCTGTTTTTT. Translation gives CAIRGLAGGNTGELFF.